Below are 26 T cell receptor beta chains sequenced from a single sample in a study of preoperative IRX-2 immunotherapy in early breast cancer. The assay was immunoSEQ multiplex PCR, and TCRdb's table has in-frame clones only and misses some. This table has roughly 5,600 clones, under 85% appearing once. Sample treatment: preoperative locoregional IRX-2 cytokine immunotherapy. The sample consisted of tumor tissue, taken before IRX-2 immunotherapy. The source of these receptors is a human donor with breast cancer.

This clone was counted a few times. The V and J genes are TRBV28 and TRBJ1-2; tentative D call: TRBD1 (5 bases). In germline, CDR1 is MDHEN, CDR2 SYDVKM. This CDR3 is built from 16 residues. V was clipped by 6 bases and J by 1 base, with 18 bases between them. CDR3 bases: TGTGCCAGCAGGCCCGCTGTAGGGACCCTTAACTATGGCTACACCTTC. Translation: CASRPAVGTLNYGYTF.

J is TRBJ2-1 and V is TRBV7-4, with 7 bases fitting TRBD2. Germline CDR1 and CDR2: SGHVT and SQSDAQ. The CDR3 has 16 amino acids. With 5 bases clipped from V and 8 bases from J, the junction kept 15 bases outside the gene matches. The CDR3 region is CASSASGTMSTDEQFF. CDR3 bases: TGTGCCAGCAGCGCCTCCGGGACTATGTCTACGGATGAGCAGTTCTTC.

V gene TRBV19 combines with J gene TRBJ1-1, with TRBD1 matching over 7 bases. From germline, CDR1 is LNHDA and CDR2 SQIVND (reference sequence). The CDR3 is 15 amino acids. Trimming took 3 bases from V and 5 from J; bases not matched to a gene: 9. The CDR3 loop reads CASSMQGDEDTEAFF. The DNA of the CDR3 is TGTGCCAGTAGTATGCAGGGGGACGAGGATACTGAAGCTTTCTTT.

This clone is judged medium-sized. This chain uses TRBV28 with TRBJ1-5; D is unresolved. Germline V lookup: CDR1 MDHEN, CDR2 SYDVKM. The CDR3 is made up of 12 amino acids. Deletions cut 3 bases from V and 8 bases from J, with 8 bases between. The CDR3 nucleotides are TGTGCCAGCAGTTTTTTTGACAAGCCCCAGCATTTT. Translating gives CASSFFDKPQHF.

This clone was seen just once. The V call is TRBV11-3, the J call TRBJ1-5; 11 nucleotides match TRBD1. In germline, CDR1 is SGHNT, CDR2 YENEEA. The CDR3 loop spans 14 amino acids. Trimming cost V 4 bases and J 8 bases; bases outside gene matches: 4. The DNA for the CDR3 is TGTGCCAGCAGCTGGACAGGGGGCTGGGAGCCCCAGCATTTT. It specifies CASSWTGGWEPQHF.

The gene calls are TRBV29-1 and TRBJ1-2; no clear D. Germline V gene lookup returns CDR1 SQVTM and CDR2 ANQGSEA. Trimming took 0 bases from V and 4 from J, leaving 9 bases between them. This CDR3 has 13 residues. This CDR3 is CSVEDGSAYGYTF. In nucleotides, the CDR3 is TGCAGCGTTGAAGATGGTTCGGCCTATGGCTACACCTTC.

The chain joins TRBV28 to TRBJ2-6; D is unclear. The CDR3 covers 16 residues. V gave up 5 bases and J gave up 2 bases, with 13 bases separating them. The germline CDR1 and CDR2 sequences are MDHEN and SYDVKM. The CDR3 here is CASSVASATGANVLTF. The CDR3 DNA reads TGTGCCAGCAGTGTGGCCTCGGCCACTGGGGCCAACGTCCTGACTTTC.

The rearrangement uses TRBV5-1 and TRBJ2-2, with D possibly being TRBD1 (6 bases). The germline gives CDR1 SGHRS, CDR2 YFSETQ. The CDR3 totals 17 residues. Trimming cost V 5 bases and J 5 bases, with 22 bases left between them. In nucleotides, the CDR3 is TGCGCCAGCAGACTTTTTACAGGGATTAAGGGAACCGGGGAGCTGTTTTTT. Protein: CASRLFTGIKGTGELFF.

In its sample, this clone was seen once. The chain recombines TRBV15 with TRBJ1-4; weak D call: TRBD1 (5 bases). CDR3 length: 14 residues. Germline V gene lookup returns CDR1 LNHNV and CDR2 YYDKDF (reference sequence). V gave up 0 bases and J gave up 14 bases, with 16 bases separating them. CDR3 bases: TGTGCCACCAGCAGAGATGTTTCAGGGCCGGGGCTGTTTTTT. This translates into CATSRDVSGPGLFF.

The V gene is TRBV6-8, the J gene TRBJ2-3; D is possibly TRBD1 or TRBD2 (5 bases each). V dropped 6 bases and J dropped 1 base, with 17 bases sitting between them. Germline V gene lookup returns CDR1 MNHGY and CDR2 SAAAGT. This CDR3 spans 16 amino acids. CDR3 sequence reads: CASRKLGTGGTDTQYF. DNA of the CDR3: TGTGCCAGCAGGAAACTTGGGACCGGGGGCACAGATACGCAGTATTTT.

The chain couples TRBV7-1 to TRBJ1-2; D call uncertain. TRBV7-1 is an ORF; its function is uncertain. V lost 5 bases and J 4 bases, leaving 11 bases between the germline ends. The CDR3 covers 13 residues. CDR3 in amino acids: CASSPEVGYGYTF. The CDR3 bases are TGTGCCAGCAGCCCCGAAGTGGGCTATGGCTACACCTTC.

Here the CDR3 DNA reads TGTGCCAGTAGTTCACAGGGGGCCTCATACGCGGATGAGCAGTTCTTC. It encodes CASSSQGASYADEQFF. The chain uses TRBV19 and TRBJ2-1; 9 bases align to TRBD1. CDR1 is LNHDA and CDR2 is SQIVND in the germline V gene (reference sequence). The V gene end was trimmed by 5 bases and the J gene end by 8 bases; junction bases not matched to a gene: 13. There are 16 residues in the CDR3.

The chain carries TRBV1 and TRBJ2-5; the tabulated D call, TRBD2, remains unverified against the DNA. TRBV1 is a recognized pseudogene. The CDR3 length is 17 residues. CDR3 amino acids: CASSQVRASGRGETQYF. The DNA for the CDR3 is TGCGCCAGCAGCCAAGTTCGAGCTAGCGGGAGGGGAGAGACCCAGTACTTC.

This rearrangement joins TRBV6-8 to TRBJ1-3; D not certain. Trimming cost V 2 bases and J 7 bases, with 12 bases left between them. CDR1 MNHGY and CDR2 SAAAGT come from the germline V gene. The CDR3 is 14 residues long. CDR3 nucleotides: TGTGCCAGCAGTTACATAATTCTCGGGAACACCATATATTTT. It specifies CASSYIILGNTIYF.

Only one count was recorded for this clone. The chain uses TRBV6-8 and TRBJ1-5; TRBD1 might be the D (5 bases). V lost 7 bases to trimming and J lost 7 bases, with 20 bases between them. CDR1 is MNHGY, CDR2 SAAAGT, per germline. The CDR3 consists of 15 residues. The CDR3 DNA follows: TGTGCCAGCACCTCACGGGGACGGGGGGACCAGCCCCAGCATTTT. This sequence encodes CASTSRGRGDQPQHF.

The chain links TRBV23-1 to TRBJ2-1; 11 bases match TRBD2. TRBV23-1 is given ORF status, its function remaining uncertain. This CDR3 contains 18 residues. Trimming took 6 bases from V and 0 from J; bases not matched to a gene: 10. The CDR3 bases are TGCGCCAGCAGCTTGCGGCTAGCGGGAGGCCACTCCTACAATGAGCAGTTCTTC. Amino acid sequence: CASSLRLAGGHSYNEQFF.

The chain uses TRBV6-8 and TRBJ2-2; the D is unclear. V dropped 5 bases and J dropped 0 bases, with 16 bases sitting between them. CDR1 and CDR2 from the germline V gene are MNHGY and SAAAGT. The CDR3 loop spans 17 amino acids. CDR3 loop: CASSLLLIAANTGELFF. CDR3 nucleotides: TGTGCCAGCAGTCTGTTGCTGATAGCTGCGAACACCGGGGAGCTGTTTTTT.

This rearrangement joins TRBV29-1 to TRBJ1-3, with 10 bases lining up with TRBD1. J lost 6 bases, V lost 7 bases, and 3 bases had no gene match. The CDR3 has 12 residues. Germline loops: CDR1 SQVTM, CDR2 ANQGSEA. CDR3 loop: CSGGQGENTIYF. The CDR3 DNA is TGCAGCGGCGGACAGGGGGAAAACACCATATATTTT.

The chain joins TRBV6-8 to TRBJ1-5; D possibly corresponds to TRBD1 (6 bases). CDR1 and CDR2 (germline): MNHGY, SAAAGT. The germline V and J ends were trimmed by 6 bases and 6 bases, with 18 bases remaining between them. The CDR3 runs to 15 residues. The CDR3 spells CASSPIVGGSQPQHF. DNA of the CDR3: TGTGCCAGCAGCCCCATCGTGGGGGGCTCTCAGCCCCAGCATTTT.

The CDR3 DNA reads TGTGCCAGCTGTCCAAGAAGGGACAGGGGGCGAATCAGCCGCAATCAGCCCCAGCATTTT. This translates into CASCPRRDRGRISRNQPQHF. The genes are TRBV6-8 and TRBJ1-5, with 12 bases that match TRBD1. V lost 8 bases to trimming and J lost 2 bases; unmatched junction nucleotides: 19. Germline V gives CDR1 MNHGY, CDR2 SAAAGT. This CDR3 comprises 20 residues.

As DNA, the CDR3 is TGTGCCAGCAGCGATTGGGGGGGGAATCAGCCCCAGCATTTT. Amino acids: CASSDWGGNQPQHF. V usage is TRBV11-3 and J usage is TRBJ1-5, with D maybe TRBD1 (5 bases). The germline V and J ends were trimmed by 5 bases and 4 bases, with 12 bases remaining between them. CDR1 and CDR2 (germline): SGHNT, YENEEA. The length of the CDR3 is 14 residues.

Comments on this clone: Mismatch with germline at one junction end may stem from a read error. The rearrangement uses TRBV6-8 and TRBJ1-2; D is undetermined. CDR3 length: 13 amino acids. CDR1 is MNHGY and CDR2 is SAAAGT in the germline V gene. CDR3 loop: CAISGGLSYGYTF. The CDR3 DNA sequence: TGTGCCATCAGTGGAGGGTTGTCCTATGGCTACACCTTC.

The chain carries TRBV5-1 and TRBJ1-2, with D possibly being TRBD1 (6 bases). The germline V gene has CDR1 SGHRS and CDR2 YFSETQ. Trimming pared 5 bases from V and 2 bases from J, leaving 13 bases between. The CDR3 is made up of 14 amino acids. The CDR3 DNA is TGCGCCAGCAGGCCGGAGGGGGGGAACTATGGCTACACCTTC. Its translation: CASRPEGGNYGYTF.

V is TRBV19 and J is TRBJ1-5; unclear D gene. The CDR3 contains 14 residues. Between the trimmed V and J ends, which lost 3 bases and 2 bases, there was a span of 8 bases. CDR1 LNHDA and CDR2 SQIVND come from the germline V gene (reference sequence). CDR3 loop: CASSMGWGNQPQHF. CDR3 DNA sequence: TGTGCCAGTAGTATGGGTTGGGGCAATCAGCCCCAGCATTTT.

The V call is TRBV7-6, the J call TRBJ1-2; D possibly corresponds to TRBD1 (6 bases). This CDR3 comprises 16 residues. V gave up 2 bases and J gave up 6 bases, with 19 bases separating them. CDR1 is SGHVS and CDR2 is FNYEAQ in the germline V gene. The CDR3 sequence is CASSLIPRSGDNGYTF. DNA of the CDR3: TGTGCCAGCAGCTTAATCCCGAGATCTGGGGACAATGGCTACACCTTC.

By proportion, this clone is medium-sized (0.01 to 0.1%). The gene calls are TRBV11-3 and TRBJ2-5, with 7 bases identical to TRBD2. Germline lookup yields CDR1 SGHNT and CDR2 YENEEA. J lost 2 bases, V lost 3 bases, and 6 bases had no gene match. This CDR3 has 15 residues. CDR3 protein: CASSFQAGPQETQYF. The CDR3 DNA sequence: TGTGCCAGCAGCTTTCAAGCGGGACCTCAAGAGACCCAGTACTTC.